This TCR beta chain was captured in a study of persistence of HIV-infected CD4 T cells (dated by TCRdb to about 2020). Regarding the complete study: Suppressive ART had been received by participants for a median of roughly 8 years. The study isolated CMV- and HIV-1 Gag-responding CD4+ T cells from ART-treated individuals to examine antigen-driven clonal expansion of HIV-1-infected cells. Proviral sequencing was used to assess clonality among infected cells, whereas TCRbeta sequencing gauged the clonality of all cells within each sorted population. In the cross-participant TCR cluster analysis, eight or nine participants were included for CMV and more than five participants were included for Gag. Apart from a couple of participants who underwent leukapheresis at a single time point, peripheral blood samples of up to roughly 200 mL were collected from participants at multiple time points.

TCRbeta repertoires were sequenced from genomic DNA with the immunoSEQ hsTCRB assay version 4 in survey mode. Genomic DNA was diluted to roughly 9.5 ng/uL, using up to 1 ug per sample for TCRbeta sequencing. On the authors' methods: TCRbeta data analysis was done in ImmunoSeq Analyzer 3.0, and diversity was calculated on productive nucleotide rearrangements. The improved Chao index was used to estimate lower-bound TCR diversity, and the Gini coefficient was used to estimate clonality using the Immunarch R package. Nucleotide rearrangements that differed but encoded the same CDR3beta amino acid sequence were counted as separate clonotypes. Differential abundance analysis found TCRbeta sequences that were significantly enriched in antigen-responding cells compared with anti-CD3/anti-CD28-activated cells. GLIPH2 clustered TCRs by predicted peptide-MHC specificity, both within individual participants and across merged participant data sets. TCRdb stores this immuneACCESS table with in-frame sequences only. Part of the clones is absent; in the studies checked, under half of the shortfall reflects unresolved V genes, and no reason is known for the rest. Clonal size and the V and J genes are those of that table, whereas D and trimming came from the DNA. The sample table shows 15,000 to 20,000 clones, and 65% are seen once. Roughly 8% of the sample comes from the top ten.

The research as a whole found: Few individuals were included in the study, and only a limited range of antigens was tested. Enrichment of degenerate expanded CDR3beta sequences was found in antigen-responding cells, suggesting convergent selection of CD4+ responses to CMV and Gag. TCRbeta richness in CMV- and Gag-responding cells was significantly lower than in anti-CD3/anti-CD28-responding cells; CMV-responding cells had higher oligoclonality than CD3/CD28-stimulated and Gag-responding cells. Within the same sorted populations, TCR oligoclonality correlated with proviral oligoclonality. Because the TCR analyses were done in bulk, restricting them to just the rare CMV-responding cells that actually carried HIV-1 proviruses was not possible.

This specimen's treatment or condition label, interpreted: suppressive antiretroviral therapy. Lysates of CMV-infected fibroblasts at approximately 9.6 ug/mL were used to stimulate the cells. Sorting of responding CD4+ T cells was based on upregulation of both CD40 ligand and CD69. HIV-1-infected adults in whom suppressive ART had been started during chronic infection were enrolled as participants. Plasma HIV-1 RNA had been undetectable (below 50 copies/mL) in participants for at least 4 years. To be included, participants needed a CD4+ T cell count above 400 cells/uL and a positive CMV serology. Before stimulation, PBMCs were isolated using density centrifugation and then depleted of CD8+ T cells. For around 18 hours, CD8-depleted PBMCs were stimulated with anti-CD28/CD49d costimulation, a CD40-blocking antibody, and enfuvirtide, which was added to prevent new infections. Sorting was done on either a Beckman Coulter MoFlo Legacy or an XDP sorter, and propidium iodide was used to exclude dead cells. Genomic DNA was extracted using the QIAamp DNA Mini Kit for samples with more than one million cells and using the Quick-DNA Microprep Kit for all other samples.

A remark on this clone: Its binding antigen is unknown. With a much larger clone just one base away, this may be a read error. Additional DNA sequences in this sample encode the identical CDR3.

The sample in question was CD4+ T cells sorted from PBMCs after approximately 19-hour stimulation, obtained from a patient who received antiretroviral therapy. What this sample's cell subset or site label stands for: CD40L+CD69+ CD4 T cells responding to CMV lysate. The receptor was derived from an adult woman with HIV who was CMV-seropositive.

CDR3 loop: CASSLEVQPQHF. The sequenced DNA is TGTGCCAGCAGTTTAGAGGTGCAGCCCCAGCATTTT. The rearrangement combines TRBV28 with TRBJ1-5, with no reliable assignment of the D segment. V is reduced by 2 bases and J by 7 bases, leaving a spacing of 6 bases between them. The CDR3 holds 12 amino acids from the cysteine to the phenylalanine. Of the read, only the CDR3 DNA is kept; its 36 bases are in frame from base 1. The germline V gene sets CDR1 to MDHEN and CDR2 to SYDVKM.